These T cell receptor beta chains were read from a single sample in a study of T cell changes during pregnancy in multiple sclerosis. Sequencing used immunoSEQ multiplex PCR; TCRdb keeps in-frame clones, though not all of them. The sample yields around 71,000 clones, roughly nine tenths seen once. The starting material was peripheral blood, obtained in the third trimester of pregnancy. These receptors all stem from a female donor with multiple sclerosis, enrolled in a pregnancy study. Both conserved end residues are part of each CDR3. D genes are given only for firm matches. Size is omitted from some rows. Given values are once, few, many or a class for expanded clones.

>TRBV19|TRBJ1-4|-|-
CASSISEDEKLFF
TGTGCCAGTAGTATATCTGAGGATGAAAAACTGTTTTTT
>TRBV27|TRBJ2-3|-|once
CASSLTGFYTDTQYF
TGTGCCAGCAGTTTGACAGGATTTTACACAGATACGCAGTATTTT
>TRBV4-3|TRBJ2-3|-|-
CASASGLANTDTQYF
TGCGCCAGCGCTTCGGGTCTAGCGAACACAGATACGCAGTATTTT
>TRBV6-4|TRBJ2-3|TRBD1|-
CASSGGQGHTDTQYF
TGTGCCAGCAGTGGCGGACAGGGGCACACAGATACGCAGTATTTT
>TRBV30|TRBJ1-6|TRBD1|-
CAWTDRAFYNSPLHF
TGTGCCTGGACGGACAGGGCCTTCTATAATTCACCCCTCCACTTT
>TRBV18|TRBJ2-7|TRBD2|once
CASSPQREVSYEQYF
TGTGCCAGCTCACCACAGCGGGAGGTATCCTACGAGCAGTACTTC
>TRBV10-3|TRBJ2-1|-|once
CAISESRDFSYNEQFF
TGTGCCATCAGTGAGAGTCGGGATTTCTCCTACAATGAGCAGTTCTTC
>TRBV9|TRBJ2-3|TRBD2|-
CASSPHQAGVIGDTQYF
TGTGCCAGCAGCCCCCACCAAGCGGGAGTTATTGGAGATACGCAGTATTTT
>TRBV10-2|TRBJ2-7|-|-
CASSDRSEQYF
TGCGCCAGCAGTGATAGGAGCGAGCAGTACTTC
>TRBV28|TRBJ1-1|-|-
CASSQTGGWLGAFF
TGTGCCAGCAGTCAGACCGGGGGGTGGTTGGGGGCTTTCTTT
>TRBV18|TRBJ2-3|-|-
CASSPGGEPDTQYF
TGTGCCAGCTCACCAGGAGGGGAGCCAGATACGCAGTATTTT
>TRBV5-1|TRBJ1-3|-|-
CASSFSLLPGAGNTIYF
TGCGCCAGCAGCTTTTCCCTTTTACCAGGGGCTGGAAACACCATATATTTT
>TRBV7-9|TRBJ2-1|-|once
CASSLTNNYNEQFF
TGTGCCAGCAGCTTAACGAACAACTACAATGAGCAGTTCTTC